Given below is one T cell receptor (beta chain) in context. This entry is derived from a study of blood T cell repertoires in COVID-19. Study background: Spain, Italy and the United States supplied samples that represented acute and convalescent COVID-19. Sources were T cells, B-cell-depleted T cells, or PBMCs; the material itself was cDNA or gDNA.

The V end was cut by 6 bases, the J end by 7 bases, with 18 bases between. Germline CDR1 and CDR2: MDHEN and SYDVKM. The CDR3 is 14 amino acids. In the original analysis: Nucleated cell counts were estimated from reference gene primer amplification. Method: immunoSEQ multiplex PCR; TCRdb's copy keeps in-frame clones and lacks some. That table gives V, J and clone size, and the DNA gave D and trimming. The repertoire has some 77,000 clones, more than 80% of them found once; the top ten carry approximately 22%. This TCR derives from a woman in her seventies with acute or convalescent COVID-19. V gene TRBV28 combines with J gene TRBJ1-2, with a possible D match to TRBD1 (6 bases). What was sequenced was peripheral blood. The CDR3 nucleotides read TGTGCCAGCAGATCCCCGGGGAGGGGGGTTGGCTACACCTTC. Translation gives CASRSPGRGVGYTF.